Below are 15 T cell receptor beta chains sequenced from a single sample in a study of blood T cell repertoires in COVID-19. Method: immunoSEQ multiplex PCR; TCRdb's copy keeps in-frame clones and lacks some. The sample carries 40,000 to 65,000 clones, roughly 79% recorded once. Sequencing was performed on peripheral blood. These TCRs come from a human donor with active or convalescent COVID-19. The donor label of this sample is uncertain.

This sequence joins TRBV9 and TRBJ2-7; D gene ambiguous. V shed 0 bases and J shed 6 bases, with 13 bases lying between them. This CDR3 spans 14 amino acids. Germline V CDR1 and CDR2: SGDLS, YYNGEE. The chain's CDR3 is CASSVGGDRGEQYF. The CDR3 DNA follows: TGTGCCAGCAGCGTAGGAGGAGACCGCGGCGAGCAGTACTTC.

This chain joins TRBV6-5 and TRBJ1-4; 7 positions agree with TRBD1. The CDR3 sequence is 13 residues long. Germline lookup yields CDR1 MNHEY and CDR2 SVGAGI. Losses at the gene ends were 4 bases for V and 4 bases for J; bases not matched to a gene: 0. The CDR3 loop reads CASSWDSNEKLFF. In DNA form, the CDR3 reads TGTGCCAGCAGTTGGGACAGTAATGAAAAACTGTTTTTT.

The sample holds one count of this clone. The chain uses TRBV7-2 and TRBJ2-7, with D perhaps matching TRBD1 (5 bases). The germline V and J ends were trimmed by 0 bases and 2 bases, with 11 bases remaining between them. CDR3 length: 15 amino acids. Germline loops: CDR1 SGHTA, CDR2 FQGNSA. CDR3 amino acids: CASSLAGQGTYEQYF. The DNA for the CDR3 is TGTGCCAGCAGCTTAGCGGGGCAGGGAACCTACGAGCAGTACTTC.

This chain joins TRBV12-3 or TRBV12-4 and TRBJ1-1; 7 bases are a match to TRBD1. The length of the CDR3 is 12 residues. V trimming: 6 bases; J trimming: 5 bases; junction bases outside the gene matches: 3. DNA for the CDR3: TGTGCCAGCAGACCAGGGGGAACTGAAGCTTTCTTT. Protein: CASRPGGTEAFF.

V is TRBV10-1 and J is TRBJ1-4; 7 bases align to TRBD1. Germline V gives CDR1 WNHNN, CDR2 SYGVQD (reference sequence). The CDR3 runs to 18 residues. With V trimmed by 7 bases and J by 6 bases, 20 bases remained unmatched. CDR3 protein: CASTCKGGDEMGDEKLFF. Here the CDR3 DNA reads TGCGCCAGCACCTGCAAAGGGGGCGATGAGATGGGCGATGAAAAACTGTTTTTT.

The chain has TRBV25-1 and TRBJ2-6; D is unresolved. The CDR3 extends over 12 amino acids. Germline V gene data show CDR1 as MGHDK and CDR2 as SYGVNS. V lost 11 bases to trimming and J lost 0 bases, with 5 bases between them. The CDR3 protein is CAGLSGANVLTF. The CDR3 DNA reads as TGTGCCGGCCTCTCTGGGGCCAACGTCCTGACTTTC.

J is TRBJ2-3 and V is TRBV10-1; no clear D gene. V was pared by 2 bases and J by 0 bases, with 12 bases between. Per the germline V gene, CDR1 is WNHNN and CDR2 is SYGVQD (reference sequence). This CDR3 comprises 16 residues. DNA for the CDR3: TGCGCCAGCAGTGAGGGTTTGGCGGCTAGCACAGATACGCAGTATTTT. Amino acids: CASSEGLAASTDTQYF.

The chain employs TRBV5-1 and TRBJ2-3; 12 nucleotides align to TRBD2. CDR1 and CDR2 (germline): SGHRS, YFSETQ. V gave up 5 bases and J gave up 2 bases; unmatched junction bases: 6. The CDR3 is 16 residues long. CDR3 sequence reads: CASSLGTSGFTDTQYF. In nucleotides, the CDR3 is TGCGCCAGCAGTCTAGGGACTAGCGGGTTCACAGATACGCAGTATTTT.

This sequence joins TRBV12-3 or TRBV12-4 and TRBJ2-1, with D tentatively TRBD2 (5 bases). The CDR3 has 13 amino acids. With 6 bases removed from V and 11 bases from J, the gap between germline ends came to 17 bases. The CDR3 spells CASSRERQNKQFF. CDR3 nucleotide sequence: TGTGCCAGCAGCCGGGAACGGCAGAATAAGCAGTTCTTC.

This clone has a handful of counts. The chain has TRBV11-2 and TRBJ1-1; TRBD1 might be the D (6 bases). V gave up 2 bases and J gave up 11 bases, with 15 bases separating them. The germline CDR1 and CDR2 sequences are SGHAT and FQNNGV. The CDR3 consists of 13 residues. The CDR3 is CASSLSRGGGAFF. As DNA, the CDR3 is TGTGCCAGCAGCTTAAGCAGGGGCGGTGGGGCTTTCTTT.

The count of this clone is one. The chain uses TRBV9 and TRBJ2-3, with 8 bases fitting TRBD2. The CDR3 is 15 residues long. V dropped 0 bases and J dropped 5; count of bases not matched to a gene: 5. The germline V gene encodes CDR1 SGDLS and CDR2 YYNGEE. CDR3 in amino acids: CASSVDAGGLDTQYF. The CDR3 bases are TGTGCCAGCAGCGTAGACGCGGGAGGTCTAGATACGCAGTATTTT.

The chain carries TRBV2 and TRBJ1-1, with unresolved D. V was shortened by 4 bases and J by 6 bases, with 9 bases between the two germline ends. Germline V gene lookup returns CDR1 SNHLY and CDR2 FYNNEI. The CDR3 extends over 12 amino acids. CDR3 protein: CASSGTGAEAFF. In DNA, the CDR3 is TGTGCCAGCAGTGGGACTGGGGCTGAAGCTTTCTTT. Full variable domain (missing parts from reference TRBV2 and TRBJ1-1): EPEVTQTPSHQVTQMGQEVILRCVPISNHLYFYWYRQILGQKVEFLVSFYNNEISEKSEIFDDQFSVERPDGSNFTLKIRSTKLEDSAMYFCASSGTGAEAFFGQGTRLTVV.

The chain uses TRBV9 and TRBJ1-1, with a weak D call TRBD1 (6 bases). In germline, CDR1 is SGDLS, CDR2 YYNGEE. The V end lost 1 base, the J end lost 7 bases, and 23 bases lay between the germline ends. This CDR3 contains 17 residues. The CDR3 loop reads CASSVQGGGGTPFEAFF. CDR3 coding DNA: TGTGCCAGCAGCGTACAAGGGGGTGGGGGTACCCCTTTTGAAGCTTTCTTT.

The CDR3 loop is CASSSRLAETQYF. CDR3 coding DNA: TGTGCCAGCAGCTCCAGACTAGCGGAGACCCAGTACTTC. The chain couples TRBV11-3 to TRBJ2-5; 8 bases map to TRBD2. The CDR3 covers 13 residues. Unmatched junction bases numbered 3, after V lost 4 bases and J lost 5 bases. Germline V gene lookup returns CDR1 SGHNT and CDR2 YENEEA.

This clone was seen a few times. The rearrangement uses TRBV6-4 and TRBJ1-6; 7 bases are a match to TRBD1. The V and J ends lost 3 bases and 8 bases, in that order; junction bases with no gene match: 10. This CDR3 has 16 residues. The germline V gene has CDR1 MRHNA and CDR2 SNTAGT. The DNA of the CDR3 is TGTGCCAGCAGTGATCTCGGGGGACAGAGGGATTCACCCCTCCACTTT. Amino acids: CASSDLGGQRDSPLHF.